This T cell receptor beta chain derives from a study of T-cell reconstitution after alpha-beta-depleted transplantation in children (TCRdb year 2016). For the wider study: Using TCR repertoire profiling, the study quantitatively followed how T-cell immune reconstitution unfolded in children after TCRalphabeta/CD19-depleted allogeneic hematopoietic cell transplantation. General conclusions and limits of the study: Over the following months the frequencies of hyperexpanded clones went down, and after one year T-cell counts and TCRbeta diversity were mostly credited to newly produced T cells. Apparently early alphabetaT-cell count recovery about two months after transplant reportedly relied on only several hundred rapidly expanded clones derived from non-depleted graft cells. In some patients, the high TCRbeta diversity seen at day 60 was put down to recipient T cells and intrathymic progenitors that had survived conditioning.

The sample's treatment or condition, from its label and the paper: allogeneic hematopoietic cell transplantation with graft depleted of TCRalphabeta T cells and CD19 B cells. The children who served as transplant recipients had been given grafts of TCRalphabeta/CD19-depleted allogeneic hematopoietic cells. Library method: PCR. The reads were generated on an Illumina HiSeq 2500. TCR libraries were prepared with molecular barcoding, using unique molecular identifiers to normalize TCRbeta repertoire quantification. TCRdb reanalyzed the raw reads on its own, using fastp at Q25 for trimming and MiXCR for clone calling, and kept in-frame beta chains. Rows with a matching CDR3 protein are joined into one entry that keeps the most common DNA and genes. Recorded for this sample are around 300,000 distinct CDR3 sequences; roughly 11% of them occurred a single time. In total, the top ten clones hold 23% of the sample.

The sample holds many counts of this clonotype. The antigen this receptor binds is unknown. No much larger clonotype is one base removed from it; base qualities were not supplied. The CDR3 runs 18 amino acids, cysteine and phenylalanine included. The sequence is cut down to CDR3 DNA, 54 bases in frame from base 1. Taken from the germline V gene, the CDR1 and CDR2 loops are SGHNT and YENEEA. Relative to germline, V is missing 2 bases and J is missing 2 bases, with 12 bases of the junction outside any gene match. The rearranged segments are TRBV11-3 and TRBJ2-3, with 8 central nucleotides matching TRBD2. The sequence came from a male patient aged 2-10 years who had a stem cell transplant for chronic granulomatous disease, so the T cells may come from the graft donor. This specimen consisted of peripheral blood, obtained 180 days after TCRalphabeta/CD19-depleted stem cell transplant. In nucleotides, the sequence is TGTGCCAGCAGCTTACAATCGCTTCGGGGGGGATTCACAGATACGCAGTATTTT. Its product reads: CASSLQSLRGGFTDTQYF.